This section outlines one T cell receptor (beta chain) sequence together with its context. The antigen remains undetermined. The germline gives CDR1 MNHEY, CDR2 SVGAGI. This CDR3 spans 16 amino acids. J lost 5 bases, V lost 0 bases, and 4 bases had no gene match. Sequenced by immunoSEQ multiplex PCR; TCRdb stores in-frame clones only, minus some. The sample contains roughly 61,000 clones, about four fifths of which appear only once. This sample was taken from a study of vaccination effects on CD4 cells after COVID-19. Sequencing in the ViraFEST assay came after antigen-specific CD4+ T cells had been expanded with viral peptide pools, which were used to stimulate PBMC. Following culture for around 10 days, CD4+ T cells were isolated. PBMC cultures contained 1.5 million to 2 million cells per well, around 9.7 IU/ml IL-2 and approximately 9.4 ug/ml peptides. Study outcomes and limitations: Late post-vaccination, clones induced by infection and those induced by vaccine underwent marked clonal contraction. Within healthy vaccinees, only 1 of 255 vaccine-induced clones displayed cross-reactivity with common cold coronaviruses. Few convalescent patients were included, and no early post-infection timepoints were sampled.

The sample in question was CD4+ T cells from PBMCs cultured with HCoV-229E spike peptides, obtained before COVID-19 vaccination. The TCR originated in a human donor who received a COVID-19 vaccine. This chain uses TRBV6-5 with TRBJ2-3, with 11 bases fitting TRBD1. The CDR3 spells CASSYSPGQGGDTQYF. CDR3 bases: TGTGCCAGCAGTTACTCTCCGGGACAGGGGGGAGATACGCAGTATTTT.